This is a list of T cell receptor beta chains from one sample in a study of CD8 T cells in Susac syndrome. TCRdb processed the immunoSEQ multiplex PCR reads anew with MiXCR; each CDR3 protein has one entry. This table holds roughly 67,000 distinct CDR3 sequences, approximately 94% found once. The source material was CD8+ T cells from PBMCs. The receptors come from a human donor with multiple sclerosis. Each CDR3 is given with its conserved first and last residue. The D gene is left open where the match is weak. Some rows mark clone size as missing; the rest say once, few, many or name a class of expanded clone.

cdr3_aa: CSSGGLASTDTQYF; cdr3_nt: TGCAGCTCCGGCGGACTAGCGAGCACAGATACGCAGTATTTT; j_call: TRBJ2-3; v_call: TRBV29-1; d_call: TRBD2; clone_size: -
cdr3_aa: CASSGTSGTNYEQYF; cdr3_nt: TGTGCCAGCAGTGGGACTAGCGGGACGAATTACGAGCAGTACTTC; j_call: TRBJ2-7; v_call: TRBV7-9; d_call: TRBD2; clone_size: -
cdr3_aa: CASSDGGPRRISAGNTIYF; cdr3_nt: TGTGCCAGCAGCGACGGTGGGCCCAGACGCATCAGCGCTGGAAACACCATATATTTT; j_call: TRBJ1-3; v_call: TRBV7-9; d_call: -; clone_size: -
cdr3_aa: CASSLSRVTGEAFF; cdr3_nt: TGTGCCAGCAGTTTATCCCGGGTCACCGGGGAAGCTTTCTTT; j_call: TRBJ1-1; v_call: TRBV27; d_call: -; clone_size: -
cdr3_aa: CASSKGQGSSYNEQFF; cdr3_nt: TGTGCCAGCAGTAAAGGACAGGGGAGCTCCTACAATGAGCAGTTCTTC; j_call: TRBJ2-1; v_call: TRBV6-2/TRBV6-3; d_call: TRBD1; clone_size: once
cdr3_aa: CSGLDRENEKLFF; cdr3_nt: TGCAGCGGGTTGGACAGAGAAAATGAAAAACTGTTTTTT; j_call: TRBJ1-4; v_call: TRBV29-1; d_call: -; clone_size: -
cdr3_aa: CASSQRAGGYNEQFF; cdr3_nt: TGTGCCAGCAGCCAACGGGCGGGGGGCTACAATGAGCAGTTCTTC; j_call: TRBJ2-1; v_call: TRBV3-1; d_call: TRBD2; clone_size: -
cdr3_aa: CASSSRGPYEQFF; cdr3_nt: TGTGCCAGCAGTTCCAGGGGGCCGTATGAGCAGTTCTTC; j_call: TRBJ2-1; v_call: TRBV6-5; d_call: TRBD1; clone_size: -
cdr3_aa: CASRGAGNIQYF; cdr3_nt: TGTGCCAGCAGGGGGGCCGGAAACATTCAGTACTTC; j_call: TRBJ2-4; v_call: TRBV27; d_call: -; clone_size: -
cdr3_aa: CASASGIGEQYF; cdr3_nt: TGTGCCAGCGCGAGTGGGATAGGCGAGCAGTACTTC; j_call: TRBJ2-7; v_call: TRBV5-6; d_call: -; clone_size: -
cdr3_aa: CAISGASTVIGGYTF; cdr3_nt: TGTGCCATCAGTGGTGCCTCCACAGTGATCGGTGGCTACACCTTC; j_call: TRBJ1-2; v_call: TRBV10-3; d_call: -; clone_size: -
cdr3_aa: CASSPQDRRWYGYTF; cdr3_nt: TGCGCCAGCAGCCCACAGGACAGAAGGTGGTATGGCTACACCTTC; j_call: TRBJ1-2; v_call: TRBV4-3; d_call: -; clone_size: -
cdr3_aa: CSVAMDRVPGQPQHF; cdr3_nt: TGCAGCGTTGCGATGGACCGTGTCCCTGGGCAGCCCCAGCATTTT; j_call: TRBJ1-5; v_call: TRBV29-1; d_call: -; clone_size: -
cdr3_aa: CASSGLSGEQYF; cdr3_nt: TGTGCCAGCAGCGGACTCTCGGGAGAGCAGTACTTC; j_call: TRBJ2-7; v_call: TRBV12-3/TRBV12-4; d_call: -; clone_size: -
cdr3_aa: CASSFGRVDGELFF; cdr3_nt: TGTGCCAGCAGTTTCGGCAGGGTGGACGGGGAGCTGTTTTTT; j_call: TRBJ2-2; v_call: TRBV12-3/TRBV12-4; d_call: -; clone_size: -
cdr3_aa: CASSFTNTYVANQPQHF; cdr3_nt: TGTGCCAGCAGTTTTACCAACACCTATGTGGCCAATCAGCCCCAGCATTTT; j_call: TRBJ1-5; v_call: TRBV6-5; d_call: -; clone_size: -
cdr3_aa: CATSDLRGGYNEQFF; cdr3_nt: TGTGCCACCAGTGATTTGAGGGGAGGATACAATGAGCAGTTCTTC; j_call: TRBJ2-1; v_call: TRBV24-1; d_call: -; clone_size: -
cdr3_aa: CASSQDGLFDEQFF; cdr3_nt: TGTGCCAGCAGCCAAGATGGGCTATTCGATGAGCAGTTCTTC; j_call: TRBJ2-1; v_call: TRBV3-1; d_call: -; clone_size: -
cdr3_aa: CASSQDPRTEAFF; cdr3_nt: TGTGCCAGCAGCCAAGATCCAAGAACTGAAGCTTTCTTT; j_call: TRBJ1-1; v_call: TRBV3-1; d_call: -; clone_size: -
cdr3_aa: CASSLDGVAHYEQYF; cdr3_nt: TGTGCCAGCAGCTTGGATGGGGTCGCGCACTACGAGCAGTACTTC; j_call: TRBJ2-7; v_call: TRBV27; d_call: -; clone_size: -
cdr3_aa: CASSFWGNEQFF; cdr3_nt: TGTGCCAGCAGTTTCTGGGGGAATGAGCAGTTCTTC; j_call: TRBJ2-1; v_call: TRBV27; d_call: -; clone_size: -
cdr3_aa: CASSLEGASTGELFF; cdr3_nt: TGCGCCAGCAGCTTGGAAGGGGCGTCGACCGGGGAGCTGTTTTTT; j_call: TRBJ2-2; v_call: TRBV5-1; d_call: -; clone_size: -
cdr3_aa: CASSVRGVEQFF; cdr3_nt: TGTGCCAGCAGCGTAAGGGGGGTTGAGCAGTTCTTC; j_call: TRBJ2-1; v_call: TRBV9; d_call: -; clone_size: -
cdr3_aa: CASWGRGGRETQYF; cdr3_nt: TGTGCCAGCTGGGGGAGGGGCGGCAGAGAGACCCAGTACTTC; j_call: TRBJ2-5; v_call: TRBV25-1; d_call: TRBD2; clone_size: -
cdr3_aa: CASSLSDREKIGNTIYF; cdr3_nt: TGTGCCAGCTCACTATCGGACAGGGAGAAAATTGGAAACACCATATATTTT; j_call: TRBJ1-3; v_call: TRBV18; d_call: TRBD1; clone_size: -
cdr3_aa: CSVEKPTRAPYGYTF; cdr3_nt: TGCAGCGTTGAAAAACCGACACGGGCTCCCTATGGCTACACCTTC; j_call: TRBJ1-2; v_call: TRBV29-1; d_call: -; clone_size: -
cdr3_aa: CASSGRDTRGTEAFF; cdr3_nt: TGTGCCAGCAGTGGCCGGGACACCAGGGGCACTGAAGCTTTCTTT; j_call: TRBJ1-1; v_call: TRBV6-1; d_call: -; clone_size: -
cdr3_aa: CASSDSPLEQYF; cdr3_nt: TGTGCCAGCAGTGACTCCCCCCTGGAGCAGTACTTC; j_call: TRBJ2-7; v_call: TRBV25-1; d_call: -; clone_size: -
cdr3_aa: CASSQDPSTGYLETQYF; cdr3_nt: TGTGCCAGCAGCCAAGATCCTTCTACAGGGTACCTAGAGACCCAGTACTTC; j_call: TRBJ2-5; v_call: TRBV3-1; d_call: -; clone_size: -
cdr3_aa: CASSSGRSEPSYEQYF; cdr3_nt: TGTGCCAGCAGCTCGGGACGGTCAGAGCCCTCCTACGAGCAGTACTTC; j_call: TRBJ2-7; v_call: TRBV7-2; d_call: -; clone_size: -
cdr3_aa: CASSLDGAGGEAKNIQYF; cdr3_nt: TGTGCCAGCAGCTTAGATGGGGCAGGGGGCGAAGCCAAAAACATTCAGTACTTC; j_call: TRBJ2-4; v_call: TRBV13; d_call: TRBD1; clone_size: -
cdr3_aa: CAWSTTLEAFF; cdr3_nt: TGTGCCTGGAGCACAACGCTTGAAGCTTTCTTT; j_call: TRBJ1-1; v_call: TRBV30; d_call: -; clone_size: -
cdr3_aa: CASSLKGLAGRQPTDTQYF; cdr3_nt: TGCGCCAGCAGCTTGAAGGGACTAGCGGGACGGCAACCCACAGATACGCAGTATTTT; j_call: TRBJ2-3; v_call: TRBV5-1; d_call: TRBD2; clone_size: -
cdr3_aa: CASSLSAGPNTEAFF; cdr3_nt: TGTGCCAGCAGCTTATCGGCAGGGCCGAACACTGAAGCTTTCTTT; j_call: TRBJ1-1; v_call: TRBV11-2; d_call: -; clone_size: -
cdr3_aa: CASSQDAEPATEAFF; cdr3_nt: TGCGCCAGCAGCCAAGATGCGGAACCGGCCACTGAAGCTTTCTTT; j_call: TRBJ1-1; v_call: TRBV4-3; d_call: -; clone_size: -
cdr3_aa: CASTLAEGVTPLHF; cdr3_nt: TGTGCCAGTACCTTGGCGGAGGGTGTAACACCCCTCCACTTT; j_call: TRBJ1-6; v_call: TRBV19; d_call: -; clone_size: -
cdr3_aa: CASSYRHGLEQYF; cdr3_nt: TGTGCCAGCAGTTACAGGCACGGTCTCGAGCAGTACTTC; j_call: TRBJ2-7; v_call: TRBV6-6; d_call: -; clone_size: -
cdr3_aa: CASSRNLGGLMYEQYF; cdr3_nt: TGCGCCAGCAGTCGTAACCTGGGCGGCCTAATGTACGAGCAGTACTTC; j_call: TRBJ2-7; v_call: TRBV5-1; d_call: -; clone_size: -
cdr3_aa: CASSLYAGDSYEQYF; cdr3_nt: TGTGCCAGCAGCTTGTATGCGGGAGATTCCTACGAGCAGTACTTC; j_call: TRBJ2-7; v_call: TRBV13; d_call: TRBD2; clone_size: -
cdr3_aa: CASSPAVGGRSPLHF; cdr3_nt: TGCGCCAGCAGCCCGGCTGTCGGGGGGCGTTCACCCCTCCACTTT; j_call: TRBJ1-6; v_call: TRBV4-3; d_call: -; clone_size: -
cdr3_aa: CASSSGRRTEAFF; cdr3_nt: TGTGCCAGCAGCTCAGGGCGGCGAACTGAAGCTTTCTTT; j_call: TRBJ1-1; v_call: TRBV7-6; d_call: -; clone_size: -
cdr3_aa: CASSPQREDYYNEQFF; cdr3_nt: TGTGCCAGCAGCCCCCAGCGGGAGGACTACTACAATGAGCAGTTCTTC; j_call: TRBJ2-1; v_call: TRBV5-4; d_call: TRBD2; clone_size: -
cdr3_aa: CASRDSFTEAFF; cdr3_nt: TGCGCCAGCAGGGACTCGTTCACTGAAGCTTTCTTT; j_call: TRBJ1-1; v_call: TRBV4-1; d_call: -; clone_size: -
cdr3_aa: CASSQPGLRTMNTEAFF; cdr3_nt: TGCGCCAGCAGCCAACCGGGACTGAGGACCATGAACACTGAAGCTTTCTTT; j_call: TRBJ1-1; v_call: TRBV4-1; d_call: -; clone_size: -
cdr3_aa: CASSVEGVGANEKLFF; cdr3_nt: TGTGCCAGCAGCGTAGAGGGTGTGGGTGCCAATGAAAAACTGTTTTTT; j_call: TRBJ1-4; v_call: TRBV9; d_call: -; clone_size: -
cdr3_aa: CASSQDLAALPYGYTF; cdr3_nt: TGTGCCAGCAGCCAAGATCTGGCAGCACTCCCCTATGGCTACACCTTC; j_call: TRBJ1-2; v_call: TRBV3-1; d_call: -; clone_size: -